One T cell receptor (beta chain) is described in this entry. The data are from a study of blood T cell repertoires in COVID-19. Overall study: Both acute and convalescent COVID-19 samples were obtained from the United States, Italy and Spain. Sources were T cells, B-cell-depleted T cells, or PBMCs; the material itself was cDNA or gDNA.

In the study's own analysis: From reference gene primer amplification, estimates of nucleated cell counts were derived. The protocol was immunoSEQ multiplex PCR, while the TCRdb copy is restricted to in-frame clones and leaves out a portion. The DNA was the basis for D and trimming; V, J and clone size are from that table. Here the sample spans approximately 100,000 clones, more than 65% being singletons. The specimen was peripheral blood. The TCR comes from a man between 60 and 75 years old with acute or convalescent COVID-19.

CDR3 coding DNA: TGTGCCAGCTCACCACCAGGAGGTTTCTTGCAAGGCCTGAACACCGGGGAGCTGTTTTTT. Residues: CASSPPGGFLQGLNTGELFF. The J gene is TRBJ2-2, the V gene TRBV18; perhaps TRBD2 as D (5 bases). The CDR3 has 20 amino acids. The V end lost 0 bases, the J end lost 1 base, and 21 bases lay between the germline ends. Germline-derived CDR1 and CDR2 are KGHSH and LQKENI.